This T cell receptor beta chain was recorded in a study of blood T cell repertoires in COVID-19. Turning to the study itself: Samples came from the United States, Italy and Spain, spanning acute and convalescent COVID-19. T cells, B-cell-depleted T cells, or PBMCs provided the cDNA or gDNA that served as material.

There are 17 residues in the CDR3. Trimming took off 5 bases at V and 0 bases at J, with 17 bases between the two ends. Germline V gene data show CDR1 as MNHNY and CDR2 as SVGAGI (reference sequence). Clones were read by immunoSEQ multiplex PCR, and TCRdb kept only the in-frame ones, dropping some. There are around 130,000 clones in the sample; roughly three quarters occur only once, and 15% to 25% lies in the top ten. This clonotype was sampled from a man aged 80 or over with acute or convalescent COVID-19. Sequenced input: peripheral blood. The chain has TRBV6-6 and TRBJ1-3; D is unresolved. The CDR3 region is CASSQMRRVNSGNTIYF. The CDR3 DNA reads TGTGCCAGCAGTCAGATGAGGAGAGTCAACTCTGGAAACACCATATATTTT.